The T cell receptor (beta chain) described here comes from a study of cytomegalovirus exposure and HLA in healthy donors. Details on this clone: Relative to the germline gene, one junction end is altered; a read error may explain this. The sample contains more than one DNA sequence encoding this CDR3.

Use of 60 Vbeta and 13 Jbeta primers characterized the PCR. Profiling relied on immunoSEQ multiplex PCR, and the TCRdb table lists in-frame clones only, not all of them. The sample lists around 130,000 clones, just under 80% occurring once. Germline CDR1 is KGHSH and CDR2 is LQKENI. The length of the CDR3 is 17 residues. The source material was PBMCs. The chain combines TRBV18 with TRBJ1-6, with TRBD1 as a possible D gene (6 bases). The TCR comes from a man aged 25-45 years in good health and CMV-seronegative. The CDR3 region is CASSRLPVAGDNSPLHF. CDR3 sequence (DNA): TGTGCCAGCTCACGTCTTCCTGTTGCAGGGGATAATTCCCCCCTCCACTTT.